This T cell receptor (beta chain) was sequenced during a study of T cell responses to AZD1222 COVID-19 vaccine. The table came from immunoSEQ multiplex PCR; TCRdb's copy has only in-frame clones and leaves some out. The table has about 140,000 clones, under 95% seen once; the top ten hold 4.5% to 5.5%. Findings and caveats of the study: Of the AZD1222 recipients, only 6 or 7 were seropositive at baseline. The peak T cell response came first, and repertoires were sampled only after it. Females outnumbered males among donors, who were mostly white British; clonal diversity was possibly underestimated. In the spike-specific TCR repertoire, nearly half reportedly target unmutated variant regions.

As regards this clone: The antigen remains undetermined.

Looked up from germline, CDR1 is LGHNA and CDR2 is YNFKEQ. The CDR3 is 15 amino acids. V was cut by 0 bases and J by 3 bases, with 8 bases left in between. The chain recombines TRBV4-2 with TRBJ1-4; no reliable D call. Source: peripheral blood, taken on day 0 of AZD1222 vaccination. This sequence originates from an adult in good health. The CDR3 spells CASSQEKASNEKLFF. The CDR3 DNA reads as TGTGCCAGCAGCCAAGAAAAGGCGTCTAATGAAAAACTGTTTTTT.